The present TCR beta chain was sequenced within a study of cytomegalovirus exposure and HLA in healthy donors. About the research overall: HLA-typed donors were the source of roughly 85 million unique TCRs held in an early data release. Study-wide results and caveats: Accurate prediction of most subjects' HLA-A and HLA-B alleles from TCR beta sequences was reported.

Primers included in the PCR were 60 Vbeta and 13 Jbeta primers. The repertoire was sequenced with immunoSEQ multiplex PCR; TCRdb's copy has only in-frame clones and lacks some. The sample gives fewer than 200,000 clones, 70% to 80% of which show up once; 3.7% is in the top ten. Germline loops: CDR1 MGHDK, CDR2 SYGVNS. There are 16 residues in the CDR3. The V gene lost 4 bases and the J gene lost 0 bases, with 14 bases spanning the gap. With respect to this clone: The antigen remains unidentified.

This chain links TRBV25-1 with TRBJ2-3; D unresolved. The sequence derives from a man under 40 in good health and CMV-seropositive. Material: PBMCs. CDR3 sequence (DNA): TGTGCCAGCAGTGGCGAGTTATTCCCTAGCACAGATACGCAGTATTTT. It is translated as CASSGELFPSTDTQYF.